This TCR beta chain was retrieved from a study of blood T cell repertoires in COVID-19. Study summary: Donors in the United States, Italy and Spain gave samples during acute or convalescent COVID-19. T cells, B-cell-depleted T cells, or PBMCs supplied cDNA or gDNA.

Trimming at V came to 4 bases and at J to 0 bases, leaving 10 bases not matched to a gene. This CDR3 has 17 amino acids. Germline loops: CDR1 SGDLS, CDR2 YYNGEE. TCRdb's table, derived via immunoSEQ multiplex PCR, lists solely in-frame clones and lacks some. The sample holds about 380,000 clones, 75% to 90% seen once. The specimen sequenced was peripheral blood. J is TRBJ2-3 and V is TRBV9; TRBD2 aligns across 8 bases. This sequence originates from a woman aged 18-35 years with acute or convalescent COVID-19. The DNA for the CDR3 is TGTGCCAGCAGCCCTACGGGACTAGAGGTTAGCACAGATACGCAGTATTTT. It encodes CASSPTGLEVSTDTQYF.